This T cell receptor (beta chain) was observed in a study of T cells in Graves' hyperthyroidism and ophthalmopathy. Study-wide points: Most thyroid-expanded clonotypes above 0.001 were also found in blood.

Newly diagnosed hyperthyroidism, duration under 2 months, in patients aged 18 to 65. Exclusion of patients followed from uncontrolled infection, other autoimmune disease, pregnancy or lactation. At first hyperthyroidism diagnosis, before any ophthalmopathy symptoms, the blood sample was collected. Amplified TCR beta CDR3 regions came from RNA transcripts. HTBI primers were employed in a first-round RT-PCR of the TCR CDR3. TCRdb re-derived calls from the multiplex PCR reads in MiXCR, one entry per CDR3 protein. The sample shows 300,000 to 450,000 distinct CDR3 sequences, about 13% of them seen only once. Between the trimmed V and J ends, which lost 4 bases and 11 bases, there was a span of 21 bases. In germline, CDR1 is SGHRS, CDR2 YFSETQ. CDR3 size: 14 residues. This clonotype was recorded a few times. Its antigen is as yet unknown.

The sequencing sample was made of blood. This sequence joins TRBV5-1 and TRBJ1-1; D not resolved. The TCR was taken from a man aged 25 to 45 with Graves' hyperthyroidism that later progressed to Graves' ophthalmopathy. CDR3 protein: CASSPTSGPRGAFF. CDR3 nucleotides: TGCGCCAGCAGCCCAACCAGTGGTCCCCGAGGGGCTTTCTTT.